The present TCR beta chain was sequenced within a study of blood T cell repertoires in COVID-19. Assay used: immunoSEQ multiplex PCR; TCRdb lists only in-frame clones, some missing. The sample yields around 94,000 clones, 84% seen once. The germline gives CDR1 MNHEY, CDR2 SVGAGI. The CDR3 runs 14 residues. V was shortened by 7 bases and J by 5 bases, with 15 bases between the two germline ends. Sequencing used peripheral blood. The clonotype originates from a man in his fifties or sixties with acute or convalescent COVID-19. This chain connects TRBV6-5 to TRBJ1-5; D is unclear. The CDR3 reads CASIDRELDQPQHF. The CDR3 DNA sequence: TGTGCCAGCATAGACCGGGAGCTTGATCAGCCCCAGCATTTT.